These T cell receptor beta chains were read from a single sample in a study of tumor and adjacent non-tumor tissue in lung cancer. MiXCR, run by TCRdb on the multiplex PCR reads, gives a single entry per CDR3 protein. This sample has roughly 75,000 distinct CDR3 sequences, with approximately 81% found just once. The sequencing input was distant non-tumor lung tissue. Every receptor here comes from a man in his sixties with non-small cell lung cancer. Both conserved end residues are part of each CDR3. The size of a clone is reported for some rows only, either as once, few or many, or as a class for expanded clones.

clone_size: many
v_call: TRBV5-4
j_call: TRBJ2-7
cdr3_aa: CASSLNGGPYEQYF

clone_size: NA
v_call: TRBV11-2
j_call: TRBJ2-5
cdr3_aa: CAGSPTGVETQYF

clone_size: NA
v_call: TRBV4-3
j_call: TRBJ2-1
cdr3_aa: CASSQVGRLAVEQIF

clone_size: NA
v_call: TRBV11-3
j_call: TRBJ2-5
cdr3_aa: CASSFTVDETQYF

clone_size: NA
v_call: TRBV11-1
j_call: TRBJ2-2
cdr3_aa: CASSLRAGIIGELFF

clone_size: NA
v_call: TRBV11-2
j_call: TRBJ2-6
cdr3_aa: CAISHIYGANVLTF

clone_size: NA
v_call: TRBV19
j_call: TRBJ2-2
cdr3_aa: CATSGAVNTGELFF

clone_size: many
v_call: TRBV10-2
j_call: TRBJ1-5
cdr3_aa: CASSVLEGNQPQHF

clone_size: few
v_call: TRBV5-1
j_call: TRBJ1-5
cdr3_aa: CANSLGTGNSNQPQHF

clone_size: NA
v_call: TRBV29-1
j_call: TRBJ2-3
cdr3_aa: CSVAIRAGGPSDTQYF

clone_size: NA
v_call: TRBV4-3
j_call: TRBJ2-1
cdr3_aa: CASNHVGRLANEQFF

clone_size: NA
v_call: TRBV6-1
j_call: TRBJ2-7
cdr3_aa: CASGEFGSLPSEQYF

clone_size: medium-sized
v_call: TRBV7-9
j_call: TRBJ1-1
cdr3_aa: CASSFPGNTEAFF

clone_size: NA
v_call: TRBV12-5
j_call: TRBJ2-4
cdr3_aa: CASAEGYRAKNIQYF

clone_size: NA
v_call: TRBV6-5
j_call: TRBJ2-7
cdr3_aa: CANSYTPSTSYEQYF

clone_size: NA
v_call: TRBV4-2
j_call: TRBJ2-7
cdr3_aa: CASSQYSGVPYEQYF

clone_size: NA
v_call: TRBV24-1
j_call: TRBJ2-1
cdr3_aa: CATSDLSGQGYNEKFF

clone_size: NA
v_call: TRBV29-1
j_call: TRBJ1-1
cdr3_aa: CSAQERKAEAFF

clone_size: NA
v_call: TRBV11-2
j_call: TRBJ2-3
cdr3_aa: CANSLDRDTRDTHYF

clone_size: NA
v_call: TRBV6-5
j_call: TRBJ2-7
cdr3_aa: CASSSGGGVYEQYF

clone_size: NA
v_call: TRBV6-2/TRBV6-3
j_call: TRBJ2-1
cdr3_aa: CASSYSTMYLDSQYNEQFF

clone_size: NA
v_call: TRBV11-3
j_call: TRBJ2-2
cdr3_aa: CASSSRGAGGYGAEELFF

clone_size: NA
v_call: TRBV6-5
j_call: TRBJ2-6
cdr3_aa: CASSLAGASSVANVLNF

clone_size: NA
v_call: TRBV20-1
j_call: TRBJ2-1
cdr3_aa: CSDRVRIRAEFDEQFF

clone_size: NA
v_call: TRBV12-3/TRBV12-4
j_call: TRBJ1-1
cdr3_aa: CASRLVGLGMNTEALF

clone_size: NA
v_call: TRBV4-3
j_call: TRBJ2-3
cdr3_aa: CASNQVGLGGSFDMQYF

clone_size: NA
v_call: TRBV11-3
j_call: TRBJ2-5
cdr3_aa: CPSSPAGGASLETQYF

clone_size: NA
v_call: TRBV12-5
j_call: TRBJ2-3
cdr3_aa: CASGSRQGVTDTQYF

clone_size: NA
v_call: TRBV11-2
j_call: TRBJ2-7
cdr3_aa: CASSLDGIPYEQYF

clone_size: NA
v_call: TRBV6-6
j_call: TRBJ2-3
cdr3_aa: CTSGRSRDTQYF

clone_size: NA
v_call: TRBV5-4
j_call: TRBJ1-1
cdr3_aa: CASSAGRQGQGDTEAFF

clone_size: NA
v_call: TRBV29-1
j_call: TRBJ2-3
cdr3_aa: CSVGHGGDTHYF

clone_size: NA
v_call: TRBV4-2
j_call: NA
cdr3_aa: CASSQGLAGSTDTQHF

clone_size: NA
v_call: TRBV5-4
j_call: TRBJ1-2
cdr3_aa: CASSFLTGANYGYTF

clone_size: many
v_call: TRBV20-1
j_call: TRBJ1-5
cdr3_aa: CSARVRDRDQPQHF

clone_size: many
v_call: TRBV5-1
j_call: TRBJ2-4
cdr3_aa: CASSLTSAKNIQYF

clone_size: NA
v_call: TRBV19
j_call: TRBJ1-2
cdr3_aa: CASSSRDRFYGYTF